These 5 T cell receptor beta chains were sequenced from one sample in a study of metastatic and nonmetastatic thyroid tumors. Not a single patient had been given any form of treatment at any point before undergoing thyroid surgery. TCRdb reprocessed the PCR reads using MiXCR. The sample yields about 11,000 clones, 35% to 45% seen once. Sequenced: tumor tissue. The receptors shown here come from a female donor with papillary thyroid cancer or a benign thyroid nodule (not recorded which). Some clones in this sample may be carry-over from other donors' samples.

V and J are TRBV11-2 and TRBJ2-1; D not certain. CDR1 is SGHAT and CDR2 is FQNNGV in the germline V gene. The V gene lost 0 bases and the J gene lost 1 base, with 10 bases spanning the gap. CDR3 length: 16 residues. CDR3 amino acids: CASSLELGGSYNEQFF. The CDR3 DNA reads as TGTGCCAGCAGCTTAGAGCTTGGCGGATCCTACAATGAGCAGTTCTTC.

The chain joins TRBV20-1 to TRBJ2-7, with TRBD1 identical over 9 bases. After removal of 6 bases from V and 0 bases from J, the junction contained 6 bases not matched to a gene. Germline loops: CDR1 DFQATT, CDR2 SNEGSKA (reference sequence). The CDR3 is 14 amino acids. The CDR3: CSARSTGGSYEQYF. For the CDR3, the DNA is TGCAGTGCCCGATCGACAGGGGGCTCCTACGAGCAGTACTTC.

This clone showed up just a few times. Other DNA sequences from this sample encode an identical CDR3 as well. J is TRBJ1-1 and V is TRBV19; no definite D call. Trimming cost V 3 bases and J 1 base, with 6 bases left between them. The germline V gene encodes CDR1 LNHDA and CDR2 SQIVND (reference sequence). The CDR3 is 13 residues long. In nucleotides, the CDR3 is TGTGCCAGTAGTATCTCGCAGAACACTGAAGCTTTCTTT. Amino acids: CASSISQNTEAFF.

V is TRBV14 and J is TRBJ2-1, with unresolved D. V was pared by 1 base and J by 2 bases, with 6 bases between. Germline V gene sequence: CDR1 SGHDN, CDR2 FVKESK. The CDR3 is made up of 14 amino acids. The DNA of the CDR3 is TGTGCCAGCAGCCAAGCAATCGCCTACAATGAGCAGTTCTTC. This codes for CASSQAIAYNEQFF.

Comment on this clone: The junction shows a germline mismatch at one end, possibly a read error. The V gene is TRBV9, the J gene TRBJ2-1; D is ambiguous. Germline V CDR1 and CDR2: SGDLS, YYNGEE. The CDR3 consists of 17 residues. The CDR3: CACSVDPGASSYNEQFF. For the CDR3, the DNA is TGTGCCTGCAGCGTAGATCCAGGTGCTAGCTCCTACAATGAGCAGTTCTTC.